These T cell receptor beta chains were read from a single sample in a study of blood T cell repertoires in COVID-19. Sequencing used immunoSEQ multiplex PCR; TCRdb keeps in-frame clones, though not all of them. The sample consists of roughly 180,000 clones, approximately 90% of them appearing once. Sequenced input: PBMCs or T cells enriched from blood (not recorded which). These receptor sequences come from a woman aged 30 to 39 who had recovered from COVID-19. Each CDR3 is given with its conserved first and last residue. Fields, in order: clone size, CDR3 length, J gene, D gene, V gene, CDR3 protein, CDR3 DNA. A D gene is named only where the DNA matches it firmly. Expanded clones get a size class; other rows say once, few or many, or leave the size out.

size: NA
length: 16
J: TRBJ1-2
D: NA
V: TRBV6-4
CDR3: CASSGLAEKFDYGYTF
DNA: TGTGCCAGCAGTGGATTAGCAGAAAAGTTTGACTATGGCTACACCTTC

size: NA
length: 15
J: TRBJ1-2
D: TRBD1
V: TRBV7-9
CDR3: CASAPGFGQASGYTF
DNA: TGTGCCAGCGCCCCGGGTTTCGGACAGGCCAGTGGCTACACCTTC

size: NA
length: 15
J: TRBJ2-5
D: TRBD1
V: TRBV6-5
CDR3: CASRPTGEGQETQYF
DNA: TGTGCCAGCAGGCCGACAGGGGAAGGGCAAGAGACCCAGTACTTC

size: NA
length: 13
J: TRBJ1-2
D: TRBD1
V: TRBV5-4
CDR3: CASSARDRVPYTF
DNA: TGTGCCAGCAGCGCCCGGGACAGGGTGCCCTACACCTTC

size: NA
length: 17
J: TRBJ1-6
D: NA
V: TRBV11-3
CDR3: CASSLDNWARADSPLHF
DNA: TGTGCCAGCAGCTTAGATAACTGGGCCAGGGCGGATTCACCCCTCCACTTT

size: NA
length: 15
J: TRBJ1-5
D: NA
V: TRBV11-2
CDR3: CASSLDPGGGQPQHF
DNA: TGTGCCAGCAGCTTAGATCCGGGGGGGGGTCAGCCCCAGCATTTT

size: NA
length: 15
J: TRBJ2-1
D: TRBD1
V: TRBV19
CDR3: CASSMDRSPYNEQFF
DNA: TGTGCCAGTAGTATGGACAGGTCCCCTTACAATGAGCAGTTCTTC

size: NA
length: 16
J: TRBJ1-1
D: TRBD1
V: TRBV5-6
CDR3: CASSWGTGGRGTEAFF
DNA: TGTGCCAGCAGCTGGGGGACAGGGGGCCGGGGCACTGAAGCTTTCTTT

size: once
length: 13
J: TRBJ1-4
D: NA
V: TRBV5-5
CDR3: CASSTALDEKLFF
DNA: TGTGCCAGCTCGACAGCATTGGATGAAAAACTGTTTTTT

size: few
length: 16
J: TRBJ2-5
D: TRBD2
V: TRBV2
CDR3: CASSPTSGRNQETQYF
DNA: TGTGCCAGCAGCCCGACTAGCGGGAGGAATCAAGAGACCCAGTACTTC

size: NA
length: 14
J: TRBJ2-2
D: TRBD1
V: TRBV6-5
CDR3: CASSITGDTGELFF
DNA: TGTGCCAGCAGTATTACAGGGGATACCGGGGAGCTGTTTTTT

size: NA
length: 18
J: TRBJ1-4
D: TRBD1
V: TRBV11-3
CDR3: CASSLGAGGAAKNEKLFF
DNA: TGTGCCAGCAGCCTAGGGGCAGGGGGCGCGGCCAAGAATGAAAAACTGTTTTTT

size: NA
length: 14
J: TRBJ1-1
D: NA
V: TRBV27
CDR3: CASSLDSYLTEAFF
DNA: TGTGCCAGCAGTTTAGACAGTTACCTCACTGAAGCTTTCTTT

size: NA
length: 18
J: TRBJ2-3
D: TRBD2
V: TRBV6-2/TRBV6-3
CDR3: CASSTPEVAGGPTDTQYF
DNA: TGTGCCAGCAGTACGCCCGAGGTAGCGGGAGGGCCGACAGATACGCAGTATTTT

size: NA
length: 13
J: TRBJ2-1
D: TRBD2
V: TRBV4-2
CDR3: CASRPLAGNEQFF
DNA: TGTGCCAGCAGGCCCTTAGCGGGGAATGAGCAGTTCTTC

size: NA
length: 14
J: TRBJ2-7
D: TRBD2
V: TRBV5-4
CDR3: CASRSGGVLYEQYF
DNA: TGTGCCAGCAGAAGCGGGGGGGTCCTCTACGAGCAGTACTTC

size: NA
length: 14
J: TRBJ1-3
D: NA
V: TRBV19
CDR3: CASSSGISGNTIYF
DNA: TGTGCCAGTAGTTCAGGTATCTCTGGAAACACCATATATTTT

size: NA
length: 16
J: TRBJ1-1
D: TRBD1
V: TRBV6-5
CDR3: CASSSTWTGTNTEAFF
DNA: TGTGCCAGCAGTTCGACTTGGACAGGCACGAACACTGAAGCTTTCTTT

size: once
length: 15
J: TRBJ1-4
D: TRBD1
V: TRBV18
CDR3: CASSPTGTGEEKLFF
DNA: TGTGCCAGCTCACCCACCGGGACAGGGGAAGAAAAACTGTTTTTT

size: NA
length: 16
J: TRBJ1-5
D: NA
V: TRBV19
CDR3: CASSMKGTGSNQPQHF
DNA: TGTGCCAGTAGTATGAAGGGCACAGGGAGTAATCAGCCCCAGCATTTT

size: NA
length: 13
J: TRBJ2-2
D: NA
V: TRBV7-3
CDR3: CASSLSWSGELFF
DNA: TGTGCCAGCAGCTTGAGTTGGTCCGGGGAGCTGTTTTTT

size: NA
length: 15
J: TRBJ1-1
D: TRBD1
V: TRBV27
CDR3: CASSPYAGGRTEAFF
DNA: TGTGCCAGCAGTCCTTACGCAGGGGGACGGACTGAAGCTTTCTTT

size: NA
length: 15
J: TRBJ2-7
D: TRBD2
V: TRBV3-1/TRBV3-2
CDR3: CASSLAGTSVHEQYF
DNA: TGTGCCAGCAGCCTAGCCGGGACTAGTGTCCACGAGCAGTACTTC

size: NA
length: 13
J: TRBJ2-5
D: TRBD1
V: TRBV6-4
CDR3: CASSPRQGETQYF
DNA: TGTGCCAGCAGTCCGAGACAGGGAGAGACCCAGTACTTC

size: NA
length: 13
J: TRBJ2-1
D: NA
V: TRBV5-4
CDR3: CASSPDRLNEQFF
DNA: TGTGCCAGCAGCCCAGACAGGTTAAATGAGCAGTTCTTC

size: once
length: 14
J: TRBJ2-5
D: TRBD1
V: TRBV9
CDR3: CASSLGQLQETQYF
DNA: TGTGCCAGCAGCCTGGGACAGCTTCAAGAGACCCAGTACTTC

size: NA
length: 17
J: TRBJ2-7
D: TRBD1
V: TRBV7-3
CDR3: CASSLGTGGLSSYEQYF
DNA: TGTGCCAGCAGCTTAGGGACAGGGGGCCTTAGCTCCTACGAGCAGTACTTC